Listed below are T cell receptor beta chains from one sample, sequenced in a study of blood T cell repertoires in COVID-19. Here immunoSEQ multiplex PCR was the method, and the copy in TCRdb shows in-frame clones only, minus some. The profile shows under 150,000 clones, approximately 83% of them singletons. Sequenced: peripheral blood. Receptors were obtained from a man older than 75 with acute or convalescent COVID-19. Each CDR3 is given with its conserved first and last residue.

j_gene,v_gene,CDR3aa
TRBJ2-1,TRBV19,CASSISSGSIPSNEQFF
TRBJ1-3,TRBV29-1,CSVATNRETGNTIYF
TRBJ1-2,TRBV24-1,CATNPGTGHEGYTF
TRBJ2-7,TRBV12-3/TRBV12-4,CASSNRDEQYF
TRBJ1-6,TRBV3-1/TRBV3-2,CASSQRDRGPPFGTPLHF
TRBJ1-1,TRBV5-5,CASSLEGVKAFF
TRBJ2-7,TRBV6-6,CASSSGGKYEQYF
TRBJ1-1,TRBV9,CASSVVGQGQRVEAFF
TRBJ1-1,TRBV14,CASSQGQNTEAFF
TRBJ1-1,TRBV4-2,CASSQYGDMNTEAFF
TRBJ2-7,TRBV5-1,CASSLPKSRNSIAGGSYEQYF
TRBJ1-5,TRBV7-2,CASRKTGGAGQPQHF
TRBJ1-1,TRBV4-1,CASSQLQGTGTEAFF
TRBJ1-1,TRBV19,CASSIGDGRGAFF
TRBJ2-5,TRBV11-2,CASSSQETQYF
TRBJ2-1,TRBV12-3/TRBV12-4,CASIEGVGEQFF
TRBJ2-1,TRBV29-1,CSGIGTANYNEQFF
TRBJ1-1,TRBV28,CASRSVTEAFF
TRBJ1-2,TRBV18,CASSAEGAGGYTF
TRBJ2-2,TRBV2,CASSELGANTGELFF
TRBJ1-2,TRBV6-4,CASRTTGTGDGNYGYTF
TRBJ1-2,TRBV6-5,CASSYSSAGPNYGYTF
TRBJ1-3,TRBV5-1,CASRTGDVAGNTIYF
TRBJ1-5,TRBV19,CASYGQGSQPQHF
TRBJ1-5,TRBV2,CASGGVGNQPQHF
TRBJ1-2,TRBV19,CASSMAGGANYGYTF
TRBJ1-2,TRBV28,CASSLGRTYGYTF
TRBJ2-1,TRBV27,CASSLRDRHNYNEQFF
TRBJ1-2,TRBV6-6,CASIKPTSLQGDGYTF
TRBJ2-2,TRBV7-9,CASSLVAGTMAGELFF
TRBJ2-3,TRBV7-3,CASSSSSGFTDTQYF
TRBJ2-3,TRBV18,CASSAGADTQYF